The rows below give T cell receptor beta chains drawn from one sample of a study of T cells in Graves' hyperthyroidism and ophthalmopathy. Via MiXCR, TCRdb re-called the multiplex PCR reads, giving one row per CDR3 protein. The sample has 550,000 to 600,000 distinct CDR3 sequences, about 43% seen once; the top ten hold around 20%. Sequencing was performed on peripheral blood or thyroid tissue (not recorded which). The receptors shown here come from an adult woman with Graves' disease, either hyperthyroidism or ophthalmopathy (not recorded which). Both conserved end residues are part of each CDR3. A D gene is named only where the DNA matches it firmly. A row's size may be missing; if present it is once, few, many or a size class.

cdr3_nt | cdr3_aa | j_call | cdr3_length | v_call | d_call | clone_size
TGTGCCAGCAGCGTGGGGCGGGAGCTGAACCGGGAGCTGTTTTTT | CASSVGRELNRELFF | TRBJ2-2 | 15 | TRBV7-9 | TRBD2 | .
TGTGCCAGCAGCTCACCATTGAACACTGAAGCTTTCTTT | CASSSPLNTEAFF | TRBJ1-1 | 13 | TRBV7-9 | . | many
TGTGCCAGCAGCCGACAGACAGATACGCAGTATTTT | CASSRQTDTQYF | TRBJ2-3 | 12 | TRBV6-1 | . | .
TGCGCCAGCAGCCAACGCCAGGGCGGTGGGAATGAGCAGTTCTTC | CASSQRQGGGNEQFF | TRBJ2-1 | 15 | TRBV7-9 | . | .
TGTGCCAGCAGTCTCCTATGGGTAGCGCAGTACTTC | CASSLLWVAQYF | TRBJ2-7 | 12 | TRBV2 | . | many
TGTGCCAGCAGCTCTTGGACTAGCGGGACGGACGAGCAGTACTTC | CASSSWTSGTDEQYF | TRBJ2-7 | 15 | TRBV11-2 | TRBD2 | many
TGTGCCAGCAGTTTAGGGTGGGACAGGGGGAGTCAGCCCCAGCATTTT | CASSLGWDRGSQPQHF | TRBJ1-5 | 16 | TRBV27 | TRBD1 | .
TGCAGCGTTGACGGTGCCTACGAGCAGTACTTC | CSVDGAYEQYF | TRBJ2-7 | 11 | TRBV29-1 | . | few
TGCGCCAGCAGCCAAGTGTGGGCGGAAAAACTGTTTTTT | CASSQVWAEKLFF | TRBJ1-4 | 13 | TRBV4-1 | . | few
TGTGCCAGCAGTTACGGGGGTTTGAACACTGAAGCTTTCTTT | CASSYGGLNTEAFF | TRBJ1-1 | 14 | TRBV6-5 | . | many
TGTGCCAGCAGCTGGCACCGGCCTCTCGAGATCCGCTCCGAAGCTTTCTTT | CASSWHRPLEIRSEAFF | TRBJ1-1 | 17 | TRBV12-1 | . | .
TGTGCCAGCAGCGCACGGAATATGGAGACCCAGTACTTC | CASSARNMETQYF | TRBJ2-5 | 13 | TRBV7-3 | . | .
TGTGCCAGCAGTCCAATTATCGGGACATACGACGGCTACACCTTC | CASSPIIGTYDGYTF | TRBJ1-2 | 15 | TRBV7-4 | . | .
TGTGCCACCCGGAGGGAGACCTATGGCTACACCGGGGAGCTGTTTTTT | CATRRETYGYTGELFF | TRBJ2-2 | 16 | TRBV6-4 | . | .
TGTGCCAGCACCGGGGGTGTAGTCACCGGGGAGCTGTTTTTT | CASTGGVVTGELFF | TRBJ2-2 | 14 | TRBV25-1 | . | many
TGTGCCACTAGGTACTGGGGCACTGAAGCTTTCTTT | CATRYWGTEAFF | TRBJ1-1 | 12 | TRBV28 | . | many
TGTGCCAGCAGAGCCCGGGACAACGACTATGGCTACACCTTC | CASRARDNDYGYTF | TRBJ1-2 | 14 | TRBV2 | . | .
TGTGCCAGCAGCATCTCCCCTGAAGCTTTCTTT | CASSISPEAFF | TRBJ1-1 | 11 | TRBV7-9 | . | .
TGTGCCAGCGCTCCGAGTCCGAACACCGGGGAGCTGTTTTTT | CASAPSPNTGELFF | TRBJ2-2 | 14 | TRBV2 | . | .
TGTGCCAGCAGCCAAGGGAACAATCAGCCCCAGCATTTT | CASSQGNNQPQHF | TRBJ1-5 | 13 | TRBV4-2 | . | many
TGTGCCAGCAGCTTAGAGGCCGCGCACACTGAAGCTTTCTTT | CASSLEAAHTEAFF | TRBJ1-1 | 14 | TRBV2 | . | .
TGCAGTGCTAGAGATAGGCGGGGGTTCAATTCACCCCTCCACTTT | CSARDRRGFNSPLHF | TRBJ1-6 | 15 | TRBV20-1 | . | many
TGTGCCAGCAGCCGGACAGGGGGCCAGGGCGGGGAGCTGTTTTTT | CASSRTGGQGGELFF | TRBJ2-2 | 15 | TRBV5-6 | TRBD1 | many